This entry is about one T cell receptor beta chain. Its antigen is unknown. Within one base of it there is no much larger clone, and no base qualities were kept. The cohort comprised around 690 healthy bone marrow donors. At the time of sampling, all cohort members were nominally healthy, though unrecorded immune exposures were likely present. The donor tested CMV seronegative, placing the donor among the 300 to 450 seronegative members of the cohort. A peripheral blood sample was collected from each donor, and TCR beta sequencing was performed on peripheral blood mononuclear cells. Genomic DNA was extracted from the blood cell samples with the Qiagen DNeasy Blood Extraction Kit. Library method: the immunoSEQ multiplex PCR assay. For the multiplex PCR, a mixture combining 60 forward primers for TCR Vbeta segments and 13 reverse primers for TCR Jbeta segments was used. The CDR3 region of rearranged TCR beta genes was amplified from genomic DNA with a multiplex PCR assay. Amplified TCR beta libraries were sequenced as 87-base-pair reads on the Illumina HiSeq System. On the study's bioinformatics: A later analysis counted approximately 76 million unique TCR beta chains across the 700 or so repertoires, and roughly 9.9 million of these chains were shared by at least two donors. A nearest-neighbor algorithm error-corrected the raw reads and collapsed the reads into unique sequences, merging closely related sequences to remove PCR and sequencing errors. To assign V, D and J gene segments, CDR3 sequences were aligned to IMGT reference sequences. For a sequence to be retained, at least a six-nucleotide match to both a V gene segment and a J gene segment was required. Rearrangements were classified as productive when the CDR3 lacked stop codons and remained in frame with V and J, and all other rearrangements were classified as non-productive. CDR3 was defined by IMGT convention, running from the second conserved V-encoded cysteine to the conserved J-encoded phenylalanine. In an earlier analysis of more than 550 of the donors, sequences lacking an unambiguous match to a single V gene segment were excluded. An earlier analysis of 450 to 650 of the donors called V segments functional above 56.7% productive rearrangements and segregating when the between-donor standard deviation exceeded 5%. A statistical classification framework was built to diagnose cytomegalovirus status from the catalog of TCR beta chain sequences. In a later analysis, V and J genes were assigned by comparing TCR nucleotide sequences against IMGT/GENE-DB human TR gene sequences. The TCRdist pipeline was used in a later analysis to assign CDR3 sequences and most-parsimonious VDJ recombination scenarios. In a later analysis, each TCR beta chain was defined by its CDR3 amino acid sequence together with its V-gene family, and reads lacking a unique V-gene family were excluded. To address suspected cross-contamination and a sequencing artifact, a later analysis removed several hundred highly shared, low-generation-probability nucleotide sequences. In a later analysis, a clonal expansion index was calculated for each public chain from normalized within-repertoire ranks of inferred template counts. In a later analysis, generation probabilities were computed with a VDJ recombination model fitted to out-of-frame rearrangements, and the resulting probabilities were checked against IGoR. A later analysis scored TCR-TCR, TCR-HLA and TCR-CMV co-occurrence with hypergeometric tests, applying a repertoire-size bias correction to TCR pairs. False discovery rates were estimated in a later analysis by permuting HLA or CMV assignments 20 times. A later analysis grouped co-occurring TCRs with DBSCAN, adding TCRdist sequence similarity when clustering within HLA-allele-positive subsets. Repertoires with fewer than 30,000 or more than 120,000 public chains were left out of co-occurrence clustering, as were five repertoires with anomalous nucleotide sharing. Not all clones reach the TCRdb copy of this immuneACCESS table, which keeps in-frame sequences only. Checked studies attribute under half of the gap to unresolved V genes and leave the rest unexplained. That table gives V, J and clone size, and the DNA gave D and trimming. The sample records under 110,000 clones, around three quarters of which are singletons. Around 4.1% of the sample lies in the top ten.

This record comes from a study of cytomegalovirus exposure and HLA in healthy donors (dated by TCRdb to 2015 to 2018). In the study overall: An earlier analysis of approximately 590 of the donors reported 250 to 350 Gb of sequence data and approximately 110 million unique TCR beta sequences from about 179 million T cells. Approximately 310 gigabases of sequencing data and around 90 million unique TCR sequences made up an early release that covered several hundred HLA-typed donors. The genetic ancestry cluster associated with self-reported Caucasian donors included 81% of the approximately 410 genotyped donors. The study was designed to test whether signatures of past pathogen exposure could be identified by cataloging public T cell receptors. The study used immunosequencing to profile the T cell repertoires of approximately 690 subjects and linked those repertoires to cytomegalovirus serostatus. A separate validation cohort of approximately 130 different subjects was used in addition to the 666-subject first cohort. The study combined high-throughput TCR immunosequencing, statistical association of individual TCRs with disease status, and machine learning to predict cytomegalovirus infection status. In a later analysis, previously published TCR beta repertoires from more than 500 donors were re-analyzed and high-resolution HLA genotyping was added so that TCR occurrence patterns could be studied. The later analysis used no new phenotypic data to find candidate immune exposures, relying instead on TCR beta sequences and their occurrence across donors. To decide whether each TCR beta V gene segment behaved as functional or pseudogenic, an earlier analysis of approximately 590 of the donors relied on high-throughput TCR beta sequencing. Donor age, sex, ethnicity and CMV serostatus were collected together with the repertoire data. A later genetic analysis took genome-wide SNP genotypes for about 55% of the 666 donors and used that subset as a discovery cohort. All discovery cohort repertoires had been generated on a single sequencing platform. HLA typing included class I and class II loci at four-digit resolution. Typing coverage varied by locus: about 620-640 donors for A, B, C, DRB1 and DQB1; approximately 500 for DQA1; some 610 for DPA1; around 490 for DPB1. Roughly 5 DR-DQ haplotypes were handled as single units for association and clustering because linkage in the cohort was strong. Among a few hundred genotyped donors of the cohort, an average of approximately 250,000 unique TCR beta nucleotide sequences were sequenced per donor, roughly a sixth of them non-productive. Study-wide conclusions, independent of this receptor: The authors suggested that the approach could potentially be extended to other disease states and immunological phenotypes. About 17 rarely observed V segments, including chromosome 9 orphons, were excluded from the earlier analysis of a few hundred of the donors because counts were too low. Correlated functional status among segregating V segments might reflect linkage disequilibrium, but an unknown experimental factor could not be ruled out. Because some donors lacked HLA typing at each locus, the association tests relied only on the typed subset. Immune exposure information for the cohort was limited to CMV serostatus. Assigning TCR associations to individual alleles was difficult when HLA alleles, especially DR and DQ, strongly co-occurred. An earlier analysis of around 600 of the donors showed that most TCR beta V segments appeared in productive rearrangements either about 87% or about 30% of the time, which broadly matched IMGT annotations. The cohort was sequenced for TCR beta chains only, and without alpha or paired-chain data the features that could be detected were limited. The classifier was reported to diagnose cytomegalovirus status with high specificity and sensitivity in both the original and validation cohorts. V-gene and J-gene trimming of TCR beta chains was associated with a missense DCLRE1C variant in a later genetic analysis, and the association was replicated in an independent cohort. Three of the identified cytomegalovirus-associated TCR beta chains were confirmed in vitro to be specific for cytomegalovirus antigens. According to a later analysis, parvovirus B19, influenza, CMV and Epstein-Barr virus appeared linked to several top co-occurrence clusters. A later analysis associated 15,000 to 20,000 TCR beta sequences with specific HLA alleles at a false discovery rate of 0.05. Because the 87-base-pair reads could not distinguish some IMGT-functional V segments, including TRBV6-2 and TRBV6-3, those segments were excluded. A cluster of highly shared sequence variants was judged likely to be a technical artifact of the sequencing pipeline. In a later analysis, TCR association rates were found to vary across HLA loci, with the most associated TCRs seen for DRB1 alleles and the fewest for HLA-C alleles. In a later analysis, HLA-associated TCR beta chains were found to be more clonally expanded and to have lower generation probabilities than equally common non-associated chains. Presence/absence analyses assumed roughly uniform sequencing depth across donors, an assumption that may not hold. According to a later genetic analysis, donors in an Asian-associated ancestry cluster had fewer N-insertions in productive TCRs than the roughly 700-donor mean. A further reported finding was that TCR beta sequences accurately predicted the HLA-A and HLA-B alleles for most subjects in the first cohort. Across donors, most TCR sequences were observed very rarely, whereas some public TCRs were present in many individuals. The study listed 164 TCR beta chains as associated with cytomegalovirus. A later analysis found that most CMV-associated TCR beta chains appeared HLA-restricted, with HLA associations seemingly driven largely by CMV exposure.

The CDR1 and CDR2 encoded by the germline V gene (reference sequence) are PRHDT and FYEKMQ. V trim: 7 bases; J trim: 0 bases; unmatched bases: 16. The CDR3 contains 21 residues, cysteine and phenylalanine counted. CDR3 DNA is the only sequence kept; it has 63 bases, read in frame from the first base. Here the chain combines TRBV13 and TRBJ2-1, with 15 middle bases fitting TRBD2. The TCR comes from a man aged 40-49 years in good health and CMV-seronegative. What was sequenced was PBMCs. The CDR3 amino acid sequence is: CASKLRSFGLAGGNSYNEQFF. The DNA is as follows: TGTGCCAGCAAGCTTAGGTCCTTTGGACTAGCGGGGGGGAACTCCTACAATGAGCAGTTCTTC.